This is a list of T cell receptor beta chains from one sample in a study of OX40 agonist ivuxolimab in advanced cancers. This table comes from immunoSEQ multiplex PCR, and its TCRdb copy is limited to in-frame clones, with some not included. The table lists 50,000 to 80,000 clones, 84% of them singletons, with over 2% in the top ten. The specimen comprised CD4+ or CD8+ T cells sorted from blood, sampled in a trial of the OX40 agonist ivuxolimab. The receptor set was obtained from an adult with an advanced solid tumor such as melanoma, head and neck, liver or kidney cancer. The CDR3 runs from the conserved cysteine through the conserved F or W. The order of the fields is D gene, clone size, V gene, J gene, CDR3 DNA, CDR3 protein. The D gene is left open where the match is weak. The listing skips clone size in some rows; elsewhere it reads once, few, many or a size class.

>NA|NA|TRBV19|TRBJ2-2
TGTGCCAGTAGTGAGGGAAGGGGCACCGGGGAGCTGTTTTTT
CASSEGRGTGELFF
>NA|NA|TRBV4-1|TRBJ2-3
TGCGCCAGCAGCCAAGATCGGTCCGGTGCGCAGGGAGATACGCAGTATTTT
CASSQDRSGAQGDTQYF
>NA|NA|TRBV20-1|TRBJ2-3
TGCAGTGCTATGAGGGAGTATACGCAGTATTTT
CSAMREYTQYF
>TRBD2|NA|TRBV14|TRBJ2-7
TGTGCCAGCAGCCAAACCGGGACTAGCGGGGCCTACGAGCAGTACTTC
CASSQTGTSGAYEQYF
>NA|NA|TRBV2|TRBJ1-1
TGTGCCAGCAGTGAATCGGCCAGGGGCTGGGGGTGGACTGAAGCTTTCTTT
CASSESARGWGWTEAFF
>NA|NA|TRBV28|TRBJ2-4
TGTGCCAGCAGTTACCTGGGGGCGAGGAACATTCAGTACTTC
CASSYLGARNIQYF
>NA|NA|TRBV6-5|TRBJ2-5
TGTGCCAGCAAAGGGGGGCTCCGTGGAGAGACCCAGTACTTC
CASKGGLRGETQYF
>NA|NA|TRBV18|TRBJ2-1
TGTGCCAGCTCACCAGTGGGGAGCTCCTACAATGAGCAGTTCTTC
CASSPVGSSYNEQFF
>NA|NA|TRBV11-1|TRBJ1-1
TGTGCCAGCAGCCCCCGGGGGGGCACTGAAGCTTTCTTT
CASSPRGGTEAFF
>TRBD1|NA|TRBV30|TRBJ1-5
TGTGCCTGGGACAGGGGGCTGTACAATCAGCCCCAGCATTTT
CAWDRGLYNQPQHF
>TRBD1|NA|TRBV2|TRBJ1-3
TGTGCCAGCAGTAAACCCGGGACAGGGGAGAACACCATATATTTT
CASSKPGTGENTIYF
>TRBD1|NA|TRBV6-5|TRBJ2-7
TGTGCCAGCAGGAAGGACAGGGGGCGCGGGCAGTACTTC
CASRKDRGRGQYF
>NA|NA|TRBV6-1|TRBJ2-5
TGTGCCAGCAGTAAGGCCCCTCGGGAGACCCAGTACTTC
CASSKAPRETQYF
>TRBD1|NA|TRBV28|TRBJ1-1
TGTGCCAGCAGTTACCACAGGGGCCGGAACACTGAAGCTTTCTTT
CASSYHRGRNTEAFF
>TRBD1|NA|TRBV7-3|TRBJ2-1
TGTGCCAGCAGCTGGGCCCGGGACAGGGAATTGGGTGAGCAGTTCTTC
CASSWARDRELGEQFF
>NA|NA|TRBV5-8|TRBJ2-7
TGTGCCAGCAGCGGCGGGACCTACGAGCAGTACTTC
CASSGGTYEQYF
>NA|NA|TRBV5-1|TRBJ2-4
TGCGCCAGCAGCGAAGGGGCGCTCCTAGCCAAAAACATTCAGTACTTC
CASSEGALLAKNIQYF
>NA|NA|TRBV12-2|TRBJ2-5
TGTGCAAGTCCCGAAAGGTTAGCGGGGGGGGAAGAGACCCAGTACTTC
CASPERLAGGEETQYF
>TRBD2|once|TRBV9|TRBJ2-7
TGTGCCAGCAGCGTAGGGGGACTAGCACACTACGAGCAGTACTTC
CASSVGGLAHYEQYF
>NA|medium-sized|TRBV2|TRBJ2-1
TGTGCCAGCAGTTCTGAATCCTACAATGAGCAGTTCTTC
CASSSESYNEQFF
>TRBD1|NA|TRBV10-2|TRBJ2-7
TGCGCCAGCAGTGAGTCGGGACAGAGCTACGAGCAGTACTTC
CASSESGQSYEQYF
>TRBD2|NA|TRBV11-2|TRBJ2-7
TGTGCCAGCAGAACAGTCGGTGGCGGGAGGGGCGAGCAGTACTTC
CASRTVGGGRGEQYF
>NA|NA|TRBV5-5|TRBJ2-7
TGTGCCAGCAGCTTTGCCGGAACCTACGAGCAGTACTTC
CASSFAGTYEQYF
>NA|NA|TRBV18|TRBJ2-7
TGTGCCAGCTCACCCAATCCAAACTACGAGCAGTACTTC
CASSPNPNYEQYF
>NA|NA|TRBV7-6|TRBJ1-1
TGTGCCAGCAGCTTAACCATCCAGAACACTGAAGCTTTCTTT
CASSLTIQNTEAFF
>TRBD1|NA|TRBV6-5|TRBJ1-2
TGTGCCAGCAGTTCCGCAGGGGGCGCTACCTATGGCTACACCTTC
CASSSAGGATYGYTF
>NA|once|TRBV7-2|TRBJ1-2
TGTGCCAGCAGCCCGCCGGGTCGGTGGGCCCTCTATGGCTACACCTTC
CASSPPGRWALYGYTF
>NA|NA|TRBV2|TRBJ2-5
TGTGCCAGCAGTGAGCAGGAGACCCAGTACTTC
CASSEQETQYF
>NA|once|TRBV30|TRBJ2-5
TGTGCCTGGAGTAAGGGGACCCAAGAGACCCAGTACTTC
CAWSKGTQETQYF